The 18 T cell receptor beta chains below were found in one sample sequenced in a study of yellow fever vaccine responses in identical twins (dated by TCRdb to 2017 to 2018). The method behind the library was RT-PCR. The instrument was an Illumina HiSeq 2500. TCRdb trimmed the raw reads at Q25, called clones with MiXCR and kept productive beta chains. When rows share a CDR3 protein, they turn into one entry using the most common DNA and genes. The sample table lists approximately 6,900 distinct CDR3 sequences, around 84% of them with a count of one. The ten top clones hold 3% to 3.5% of the sample. This specimen was T cells from blood (PBMCs), unsorted or a sorted subset (not recorded which), taken before or after yellow fever vaccination (not recorded which). These TCRs come from a woman aged 18-29 years who received the yellow fever vaccine. Donor details come from another sample of the same person, matched by shared clones.

The J gene is TRBJ2-7, the V gene TRBV24-1; unclear D gene. Trimming removed 3 bases at V and 11 bases at J, with 10 bases between. From germline, CDR1 is KGHDR and CDR2 SFDVKD. This CDR3 is 11 amino acids long. The CDR3 here is CATSDGVWEYF. The CDR3, as DNA: TGTGCCACCAGTGATGGTGTGTGGGAGTACTTC.

This chain links TRBV5-1 with TRBJ2-3, with TRBD1 matching 8 bases. Germline CDR1 reads SGHRS; CDR2 reads YFSETQ. There are 14 residues in the CDR3. V shed 2 bases, J shed 4 bases, and the junction held 3 bases outside the gene matches. CDR3 in amino acids: CASSFGQGADTQYF. DNA for the CDR3: TGCGCCAGCAGCTTTGGACAGGGAGCAGATACGCAGTATTTT.

The chain couples TRBV7-9 to TRBJ2-1, with 9 bases aligning to TRBD1. CDR1 and CDR2 (germline): SEHNR, FQNEAQ (reference sequence). V trimming: 5 bases; J trimming: 3 bases; junction bases outside the gene matches: 8. The CDR3 is 16 residues long. The DNA of the CDR3 is TGTGCCAGCAGCGGGATACAGGGGGCGGACTACAATGAGCAGTTCTTC. Translated, it gives CASSGIQGADYNEQFF.

The chain links TRBV12-3 or TRBV12-4 to TRBJ2-2, with D unresolved. V was clipped by 5 bases and J by 6 bases, with 4 bases between them. This CDR3 spans 11 amino acids. The CDR3 bases are TGTGCCAGCAGTGGGCCCGGGGAGCTGTTTTTT. It yields the protein CASSGPGELFF.

The CDR3 loop is CASRDRGPNTGELFF. CDR3 coding DNA: TGTGCCAGCAGGGACAGGGGGCCTAACACCGGGGAGCTGTTTTTT. V is TRBV11-1 and J is TRBJ2-2, with 11 bases lining up with TRBD1. From germline, CDR1 is SGHAT and CDR2 FQDESV (reference sequence). This CDR3 contains 15 residues. J lost 2 bases, V lost 6 bases, and 2 bases had no gene match.

The rearrangement joins TRBV19 to TRBJ2-1; D may be TRBD1 (6 bases). The CDR3 is 14 residues long. Per germline, CDR1 LNHDA and CDR2 SQIVND (reference sequence). Trimming stripped 6 bases from V and 6 bases from J, with 15 bases between. CDR3 nucleotides: TGTGCCAGTAGCCCGGGGCAGGGGTTCAATGAGCAGTTCTTC. Protein product: CASSPGQGFNEQFF.

The V and J genes are TRBV28 and TRBJ2-3, with 9 bases that match TRBD2. Per the germline V gene, CDR1 is MDHEN and CDR2 is SYDVKM. The ends lost 7 bases at V and 9 bases at J; junction bases unmatched: 8. CDR3 size: 13 residues. The CDR3 here is CASIRASGETQYF. CDR3 nucleotide sequence: TGTGCCAGCATCCGGGCTAGCGGGGAAACGCAGTATTTT.

This chain connects TRBV6-5 to TRBJ2-5, with 10 bases identical to TRBD1. The CDR3 runs 18 residues. Germline values: CDR1 MNHEY, CDR2 SVGAGI. J gave up 4 bases and V 1 base, and 12 bases lay outside the gene matches. The CDR3 here is CASSYWVEGRDRGETQYF. The CDR3 region has the DNA TGTGCCAGCAGTTACTGGGTGGAGGGCAGGGACAGGGGAGAGACCCAGTACTTC.

The genes are TRBV11-3 and TRBJ2-3; no firm D call. From germline, CDR1 is SGHNT and CDR2 YENEEA. The CDR3 has 14 residues. The V end was cut by 3 bases, the J end by 5 bases, with 12 bases between. The CDR3 coding sequence is TGTGCCAGCAGCTTCCTAGGAATGGGAGATACGCAGTATTTT. Translating gives CASSFLGMGDTQYF. Full variable domain (missing parts from reference TRBV11-3 and TRBJ2-3): EAGVVQSPRYKIIEKKQPVAFWCNPISGHNTLYWYLQNLGQGPELLIRYENEEAVDDSQLPKDRFSAERLKGVDSTLKIQPAELGDSAVYLCASSFLGMGDTQYFGPGTRLTVL.

The J gene is TRBJ1-5, the V gene TRBV6-2 or TRBV6-3, with 10 bases lining up with TRBD1. V was clipped by 0 bases and J by 0 bases; unmatched bases: 8. Germline V lookup: CDR1 MNHEY, CDR2 SVGEGT. The CDR3 loop spans 19 amino acids. The CDR3 sequence is CASSYSSGTGDYSNQPQHF. In DNA form, the CDR3 reads TGTGCCAGCAGTTACTCGAGCGGGACAGGGGACTATAGCAATCAGCCCCAGCATTTT.

The chain has TRBV28 and TRBJ2-7; perhaps TRBD2 as D (5 bases). There are 15 residues in the CDR3. Germline-derived CDR1 and CDR2 are MDHEN and SYDVKM. V was trimmed by 5 bases and J by 2 bases, leaving 16 bases between them. Here the CDR3 DNA reads TGTGCCAGCAGTCCCCTGACGGGATTTACCTACGAGCAGTACTTC. Its translation: CASSPLTGFTYEQYF.

The J gene is TRBJ2-1, the V gene TRBV7-9; TRBD2 agrees at 9 bases. Trimming removed 4 bases from V and 2 bases from J; junction bases left unmatched: 3. The CDR3 totals 15 residues. The V gene's germline CDR1 is SEHNR and CDR2 FQNEAQ (reference sequence). The CDR3, as DNA: TGTGCCAGCAGCTCCGGACTAGCGCCCTACAATGAGCAGTTCTTC. Its translation: CASSSGLAPYNEQFF.

The chain links TRBV29-1 to TRBJ2-1; 9 positions match TRBD2. Germline values: CDR1 SQVTM, CDR2 ANQGSEA. The junction had 4 bases not matched to a gene; V was cut back by 4 bases and J by 6 bases. The CDR3 runs to 13 residues. CDR3 protein: CSVVRRGGNEQFF. Here the CDR3 DNA reads TGCAGCGTTGTGAGGCGGGGGGGCAATGAGCAGTTCTTC.

CDR3 loop: CSARDEGTYEQYF. The CDR3 bases are TGCAGTGCTAGAGATGAAGGGACGTACGAGCAGTACTTC. The chain carries TRBV20-1 and TRBJ2-7, with D perhaps being TRBD1 or TRBD2 (5 bases each). This CDR3 is 13 amino acids long. Germline assignment: CDR1 DFQATT and CDR2 SNEGSKA (reference sequence). Trimming shortened V by 0 bases and J by 4 bases, and 10 bases separated the two germline ends.

This clonotype was observed a single time. J is TRBJ1-2 and V is TRBV27; 10 bases match TRBD1. This CDR3 is built from 15 residues. V dropped 2 bases and J dropped 6; count of bases not matched to a gene: 6. The germline gives CDR1 MNHEY, CDR2 SMNVEV (reference sequence). CDR3 bases: TGTGCCAGCAGTTTAGGTGGGACAGGGGTCGATGGCTACACCTTC. Translating it yields CASSLGGTGVDGYTF.

V is TRBV6-1 and J is TRBJ2-7; maybe TRBD1 (8 bases). Germline V lookup: CDR1 MNHNS, CDR2 SASEGT. The CDR3 length is 14 residues. With 6 bases removed from V and 5 bases from J, the gap between germline ends came to 17 bases. CDR3 sequence (DNA): TGTGCCAGCAGCGAGACAGGGGACTACGACGAGCAGTACTTC. Its protein product is CASSETGDYDEQYF.

CDR3 bases: TGTGCCAGCAGTTCCCGACAGGGGGTCTCTTCACCCCTCCACTTT. It is translated as CASSSRQGVSSPLHF. The chain has TRBV12-3 or TRBV12-4 and TRBJ1-6; 9 positions agree with TRBD1. Trimming cost V 4 bases and J 9 bases; bases outside gene matches: 7. CDR3 length: 15 amino acids.

This chain joins TRBV13 and TRBJ2-1, with 7 bases that match TRBD1. The CDR3 consists of 12 residues. After removal of 5 bases from V and 8 bases from J, the junction contained 3 bases not matched to a gene. Germline CDR1 PRHDT, CDR2 FYEKMQ (reference sequence). CDR3 sequence: CASSDRVDEQFF. As DNA, the CDR3 is TGTGCCAGCAGCGACAGGGTTGATGAGCAGTTCTTC.